These 26 T cell receptor beta chains share one sample of origin, sequenced in a study of tumor-infiltrating lymphocytes in localized non-small cell lung cancer. Repertoires were generated with immunoSEQ multiplex PCR, while TCRdb's copy carries only in-frame clones and drops some. This repertoire shows approximately 8,100 clones, almost 70% found once; its top ten account for about a tenth. What was sequenced was uninvolved lung tissue not adjacent to the tumor. Receptor source: a human donor with non-small cell lung cancer.

The chain has TRBV10-3 and TRBJ1-1, with 8 nucleotides matching TRBD1. Germline V gives CDR1 ENHRY, CDR2 SYGVKD. The CDR3 length is 15 residues. Trimming removed 4 bases from V and 0 bases from J; junction bases left unmatched: 4. CDR3 sequence (DNA): TGTGCCATCAGTGGGCGGACAGGGTTGAACACTGAAGCTTTCTTT. It yields the protein CAISGRTGLNTEAFF.

The chain uses TRBV7-2 and TRBJ2-1; 12 bases map to TRBD1. Germline V gene data show CDR1 as SGHTA and CDR2 as FQGNSA. This CDR3 is 15 amino acids long. With 5 bases clipped from V and 9 bases from J, the junction kept 8 bases outside the gene matches. The CDR3: CASSQWDRGRGEQFF. In nucleotides, the CDR3 is TGTGCCAGCAGCCAGTGGGACAGGGGGCGCGGTGAGCAGTTCTTC.

The chain recombines TRBV28 with TRBJ2-4; D call uncertain. Trimming left V 3 bases short and J 0 bases short, with 9 bases between. This CDR3 has 15 amino acids. Germline values: CDR1 MDHEN, CDR2 SYDVKM. The CDR3, as DNA: TGTGCCAGCAGTTTCAGCCTTTTAGCCAAAAACATTCAGTACTTC. This gives the protein CASSFSLLAKNIQYF.

This clone has only a few counts. The V call is TRBV7-9, the J call TRBJ2-6; D gene unclear. Trimming cost V 3 bases and J 4 bases, with 10 bases left between them. The V gene's germline CDR1 is SEHNR and CDR2 FQNEAQ (reference sequence). The CDR3 spans 15 residues. The CDR3 nucleotides read TGTGCCAGCAGCTTTGCCTTGTTGGGGGCCAACGTCCTGACTTTC. Encoded protein: CASSFALLGANVLTF. Full variable domain (rest looked up from reference TRBV7-9 and TRBJ2-6): DTGVSQNPRHKITKRGQNVTFRCDPISEHNRLYWYRQTLGQGPEFLTYFQNEAQLEKSRLLSDRFSAERPKGSFSTLEIQRTEQGDSAMYLCASSFALLGANVLTFGAGSRLTVL.

This rearrangement joins TRBV19 to TRBJ2-3; the D call may be TRBD1 or TRBD2 (5 bases each). V gave up 5 bases and J gave up 4 bases, with 13 bases separating them. Per the germline V gene, CDR1 is LNHDA and CDR2 is SQIVND (reference sequence). This CDR3 comprises 14 residues. CDR3 region: CASSPTDGADTQYF. CDR3 bases: TGTGCCAGTAGTCCGACAGACGGGGCAGATACGCAGTATTTT.

This sequence joins TRBV30 and TRBJ2-5, with 12 bases lining up with TRBD2. CDR3 length: 14 amino acids. The germline V gene has CDR1 GTSNPN and CDR2 SVGIG (reference sequence). V trimming: 3 bases; J trimming: 7 bases; junction bases outside the gene matches: 6. For the CDR3, the DNA is TGTGCCTGGAGGCTAGCGGGAGGGCCGGGGACCCAGTACTTC. This translates into CAWRLAGGPGTQYF.

The rearrangement joins TRBV30 to TRBJ1-2, with D possibly TRBD1 on 5 matching bases. This CDR3 is built from 12 residues. Trimming took off 1 base at V and 12 bases at J, with 15 bases between the two ends. Germline CDR1 is GTSNPN and CDR2 is SVGIG (reference sequence). Here the CDR3 DNA reads TGTGCCTGGAGTGCCGGGGGACGAAGAAACACCTTC. It encodes CAWSAGGRRNTF.

This chain connects TRBV27 to TRBJ1-2; D possibly corresponds to TRBD1 (6 bases). The ends were cut back, 6 bases at V and 8 bases at J, with 19 bases in the middle. Germline V gene sequence: CDR1 MNHEY, CDR2 SMNVEV (reference sequence). The CDR3 spans 14 residues. The CDR3 sequence is CASSPGWGLGGYTF. CDR3 DNA sequence: TGTGCCAGCAGCCCTGGCTGGGGGCTTGGGGGCTACACCTTC.

The rearrangement joins TRBV7-3 to TRBJ1-6; TRBD1 agrees at 9 bases. Trimming removed 1 base from V and 6 bases from J; junction bases left unmatched: 4. This CDR3 is built from 16 residues. Germline V gene lookup returns CDR1 SGHTA and CDR2 FQGTGA. CDR3 in DNA: TGTGCCAGCAGCTTAAACGGACAGGGGAGTAATTCACCCCTCCACTTT. Amino acid sequence: CASSLNGQGSNSPLHF.

The J gene is TRBJ1-3, the V gene TRBV7-2; no clear D. V was clipped by 2 bases and J by 4 bases, with 12 bases between them. There are 15 residues in the CDR3. The germline gives CDR1 SGHTA, CDR2 FQGNSA. The CDR3 nucleotides are TGTGCCAGCAGCTTACGAGGAGGTAAAGGAAACACCATATATTTT. Amino acid sequence: CASSLRGGKGNTIYF. The whole variable domain, filled in from reference TRBV7-2 and TRBJ1-3, reads GAGVSQSPSNKVTEKGKDVELRCDPISGHTALYWYRQSLGQGLEFLIYFQGNSAPDKSGLPSDRFSAERTGGSVSTLTIQRTQQEDSAVYLCASSLRGGKGNTIYFGEGSWLTVV.

The rearrangement uses TRBV7-2 and TRBJ2-3, with TRBD2 matching over 8 bases. Germline lookup yields CDR1 SGHTA and CDR2 FQGNSA. This CDR3 comprises 14 residues. Trimming cost V 1 base and J 7 bases; bases outside gene matches: 4. CDR3 coding DNA: TGTGCCAGCAGCTTAGACGGGAGGGGAAATACGCAGTATTTT. Protein sequence: CASSLDGRGNTQYF.

This clone counts as medium-sized. The chain uses TRBV4-2 and TRBJ1-1; D not resolved. Deletions cut 4 bases from V and 8 bases from J, with 11 bases between. The CDR3 spans 12 residues. Germline assignment: CDR1 LGHNA and CDR2 YNFKEQ. CDR3 in amino acids: CASSPGTEEAFF. In nucleotides, the CDR3 is TGTGCCAGCAGCCCCGGAACCGAAGAAGCTTTCTTT.

This rearrangement joins TRBV7-2 to TRBJ2-4; D is ambiguous. Germline V gene sequence: CDR1 SGHTA, CDR2 FQGNSA. V gave up 0 bases and J gave up 8 bases, with 11 bases separating them. The CDR3 contains 14 residues. CDR3 nucleotides: TGTGCCAGCAGCTTAGCCGACCTCGAGGACATTCAGTACTTC. Translation: CASSLADLEDIQYF.

The chain carries TRBV6-5 and TRBJ2-2, with D maybe TRBD1 (6 bases). CDR3 size: 15 residues. Germline V gene data show CDR1 as MNHEY and CDR2 as SVGAGI. With 6 bases removed from V and 0 bases from J, the gap between germline ends came to 11 bases. CDR3 bases: TGTGCCAGCAGGAGGGGGAAATCGAACACCGGGGAGCTGTTTTTT. Translation: CASRRGKSNTGELFF.

V is TRBV29-1 and J is TRBJ2-3; 7 positions match TRBD2. This CDR3 has 14 residues. The junction had 9 bases not matched to a gene; V was cut back by 4 bases and J by 5 bases. Germline CDR1 reads SQVTM; CDR2 reads ANQGSEA. The CDR3 reads CSVGAGRAEDTQYF. In DNA form, the CDR3 reads TGCAGCGTTGGAGCGGGAAGGGCTGAAGATACGCAGTATTTT.

This clone was counted only a few times. This rearrangement joins TRBV30 to TRBJ1-2; D remains unclear. The germline gives CDR1 GTSNPN, CDR2 SVGIG (reference sequence). There are 11 residues in the CDR3. In nucleotides, the CDR3 is TGTACCACGATGGGGTCCTATGGCTACACCTTC. Protein sequence: CTTMGSYGYTF.

The V call is TRBV4-2, the J call TRBJ2-1; TRBD2 matches at 10 bases. This CDR3 is built from 17 residues. V was pared by 1 base and J by 9 bases, with 12 bases of the junction left unmatched. CDR1 LGHNA and CDR2 YNFKEQ come from the germline V gene. CDR3 nucleotide sequence: TGTGCCAGCAGCCAAGGAAGCGGGAGGGGAGGTGTAGGTGAGCAGTTCTTC. Its protein is CASSQGSGRGGVGEQFF.

DNA of the CDR3: TGTGCCAGCTCACCAGGCGGCTGGGCTGGGGCCAACGTCCTGACTTTC. Translated: CASSPGGWAGANVLTF. The chain recombines TRBV18 with TRBJ2-6; D remains ambiguous. Germline V gene sequence: CDR1 KGHSH, CDR2 LQKENI. The CDR3 loop spans 16 amino acids. Trimming took 2 bases from V and 2 from J, leaving 10 bases between them.

This sequence joins TRBV29-1 and TRBJ2-2; the match to TRBD2 covers 9 bases. The CDR3 contains 13 residues. Looked up from germline, CDR1 is SQVTM and CDR2 is ANQGSEA. With V trimmed by 6 bases and J by 6 bases, 5 bases remained unmatched. The CDR3 region has the DNA TGCAGCGTCGGGGGACTAGCAGCCGGGGAGCTGTTTTTT. It is translated as CSVGGLAAGELFF.

The V and J genes are TRBV28 and TRBJ2-7; D uncertain. Germline values: CDR1 MDHEN, CDR2 SYDVKM. The length of the CDR3 is 15 residues. V lost 6 bases and J lost 7, with 22 bases in between. In DNA, the CDR3 is TGTGCCAGCAGCCCCCCCGGGCAGCCCCCTGAGGAGCAGTACTTC. It encodes CASSPPGQPPEEQYF.

This rearrangement joins TRBV6-7 to TRBJ2-7; 8 positions match TRBD1. TRBV6-7 is an ORF, and what it does is uncertain. With 6 bases clipped from V and 3 bases from J, the junction kept 7 bases outside the gene matches. The CDR3 loop spans 14 amino acids. This CDR3 is CASRDDRGLYEQYF. DNA for the CDR3: TGTGCCAGCAGGGACGACAGGGGTCTCTACGAGCAGTACTTC.

This chain joins TRBV30 and TRBJ2-7; D might be TRBD2 (5 bases). Deletions cut 1 base from V and 7 bases from J, with 23 bases between. CDR3 length: 16 residues. Per germline, CDR1 GTSNPN and CDR2 SVGIG (reference sequence). The chain's CDR3 is CAWSGAEGLWFGEQYF. The CDR3 nucleotides read TGTGCCTGGAGTGGAGCAGAGGGTCTATGGTTCGGAGAGCAGTACTTC.

The gene calls are TRBV5-4 and TRBJ2-3; TRBD2 agrees at 10 bases. V lost 4 bases and J lost 6; bases outside the gene matches: 5. Germline CDR1 and CDR2: SGHNT and YYREEE (reference sequence). The CDR3 length is 14 residues. The CDR3 DNA follows: TGTGCCAGCAGCACCCCGGGACTAGCGGATACGCAGTATTTT. This translates into CASSTPGLADTQYF.

The chain is built from TRBV7-2 and TRBJ2-6, with 10 bases identical to TRBD1. The CDR3 runs to 13 residues. The germline gives CDR1 SGHTA, CDR2 FQGNSA. Trimming removed 4 bases from V and 18 bases from J; junction bases left unmatched: 9. CDR3 DNA: TGTGCCAGCAGCTCTGGGGAGACAGGGGGCCCGACTTTC. This codes for CASSSGETGGPTF.

The rearrangement joins TRBV20-1 to TRBJ2-5; D remains unclear. Trimming took off 6 bases at V and 7 bases at J, with 12 bases between the two ends. This CDR3 is 11 amino acids long. Germline values: CDR1 DFQATT, CDR2 SNEGSKA (reference sequence). CDR3 coding DNA: TGCAGTGCCAATGTCCCAGGGACCCAGTACTTC. Translating it yields CSANVPGTQYF.

This clone was counted only a few times. This chain uses TRBV29-1 with TRBJ1-2; D ambiguous. The V gene's germline CDR1 is SQVTM and CDR2 ANQGSEA. The CDR3 spans 11 residues. V was shortened by 7 bases and J by 2 bases, with 8 bases between the two germline ends. The CDR3 DNA is TGCAGCGGACTAACGAACTATGGCTACACCTTC. Its protein is CSGLTNYGYTF.